The 9 T cell receptor beta chains below come from one sample, sequenced in a study of blood T cell repertoires in COVID-19. The repertoire was sequenced with immunoSEQ multiplex PCR; TCRdb's copy has only in-frame clones and lacks some. Seen here are 200,000 to 250,000 clones, about 93% observed once, and the top ten hold 0.7% to 0.85%. Sequences were obtained from peripheral blood. These TCRs come from a man in his 60s with COVID-19, enrolled during active disease.

This chain connects TRBV7-9 to TRBJ1-2; tentative D call: TRBD1 (6 bases). This CDR3 is 14 amino acids long. Per the germline V gene, CDR1 is SEHNR and CDR2 is FQNEAQ (reference sequence). Trimming removed 0 bases from V and 8 bases from J, with 13 bases in between. The CDR3 coding sequence is TGTGCCAGCAGCTTAGCTGTCAGGGGCGAAGGCTACACCTTC. As protein: CASSLAVRGEGYTF. The full variable domain, its missing parts supplied by reference TRBV7-9 and TRBJ1-2, is DTGVSQNPRHKITKRGQNVTFRCDPISEHNRLYWYRQTLGQGPEFLTYFQNEAQLEKSRLLSDRFSAERPKGSFSTLEIQRTEQGDSAMYLCASSLAVRGEGYTFGSGTRLTVV.

The V and J genes are TRBV28 and TRBJ1-5; possibly TRBD1 for D (6 bases). Per germline, CDR1 MDHEN and CDR2 SYDVKM. This CDR3 spans 16 amino acids. The V and J ends lost 8 bases and 2 bases respectively, with 19 bases between them. In DNA, the CDR3 is TGTGCCAGCCTCAACAAACAGGGTTTGCGCAATCAGCCCCAGCATTTT. Translation gives CASLNKQGLRNQPQHF.

The V call is TRBV15, the J call TRBJ2-2; 8 nucleotides match TRBD1. Trimming removed 5 bases from V and 8 bases from J; junction bases left unmatched: 10. The length of the CDR3 is 15 residues. The germline V gene encodes CDR1 LNHNV and CDR2 YYDKDF (reference sequence). The CDR3 reads CATSGLSGGRGELFF. For the CDR3, the DNA is TGTGCCACCAGCGGGCTCTCAGGGGGCAGAGGGGAGCTGTTTTTT.

The chain is built from TRBV5-5 and TRBJ1-2, with D possibly matching TRBD1 (5 bases). CDR1 is SGHKS, CDR2 YYEKEE, per germline (reference sequence). Trimming cost V 0 bases and J 4 bases, with 10 bases left between them. CDR3 length: 14 residues. In DNA, the CDR3 is TGTGCCAGCAGCTTGGGGCAGGGTGTCTATGGCTACACCTTC. Its translation is CASSLGQGVYGYTF. Full variable domain (remainder filled in from reference TRBV5-5 and TRBJ1-2): DAGVTQSPTHLIKTRGQQVTLRCSPISGHKSVSWYQQVLGQGPQFIFQYYEKEERGRGNFPDRFSARQFPNYSSELNVNALLLGDSALYLCASSLGQGVYGYTFGSGTRLTVV.

The gene calls are TRBV7-9 and TRBJ2-7, with 9 bases aligning to TRBD1. This CDR3 has 15 amino acids. V lost 5 bases to trimming and J lost 4 bases; unmatched junction nucleotides: 9. CDR1 and CDR2 (germline): SEHNR, FQNEAQ (reference sequence). As DNA, the CDR3 is TGTGCCAGCAGCCCAGCGAGGACAGGGGATTACGAGCAGTACTTC. Residues: CASSPARTGDYEQYF.

This chain connects TRBV29-1 to TRBJ2-7; 10 bases line up with TRBD2. Germline V gives CDR1 SQVTM, CDR2 ANQGSEA. CDR3 size: 19 residues. The V segment lost 8 bases and the J segment 2 bases; nucleotides outside the gene matches: 24. This CDR3 reads CSPPTGPAGGQTDTYEQYF. Written as DNA, the CDR3 is TGCAGCCCTCCGACGGGTCCAGCGGGGGGGCAAACCGACACCTACGAGCAGTACTTC.

The chain carries TRBV5-1 and TRBJ1-2; tentative D call: TRBD1 (5 bases). CDR1 and CDR2 (germline): SGHRS, YFSETQ. The CDR3 contains 14 residues. V gave up 0 bases and J gave up 7 bases, with 13 bases separating them. CDR3 sequence (DNA): TGCGCCAGCAGCTTGGAACCACCGGGGGTTGGCTACACCTTC. Translation gives CASSLEPPGVGYTF.

This chain joins TRBV18 and TRBJ2-1; 10 nucleotides match TRBD2. J gave up 8 bases and V 4 bases, and 8 bases lay outside the gene matches. The CDR3 has 15 residues. Per germline, CDR1 KGHSH and CDR2 LQKENI. CDR3 amino acids: CASSLRAGGGDEQFF. Here the CDR3 DNA reads TGTGCCAGCTCACTGCGAGCGGGAGGGGGCGATGAGCAGTTCTTC. Full variable domain (outside the CDR3, taken from reference TRBV18 and TRBJ2-1): NAGVMQNPRHLVRRRGQEARLRCSPMKGHSHVYWYRQLPEEGLKFMVYLQKENIIDESGMPKERFSAEFPKEGPSILRIQQVVRGDSAAYFCASSLRAGGGDEQFFGPGTRLTVL.

The chain is built from TRBV19 and TRBJ1-2, with D tentatively TRBD1 (5 bases). V lost 5 bases to trimming and J lost 8 bases, with 12 bases between them. CDR3 length: 12 amino acids. CDR1 LNHDA and CDR2 SQIVND come from the germline V gene (reference sequence). This CDR3 is CASSQGAGGYTF. In DNA form, the CDR3 reads TGTGCCAGTAGTCAAGGGGCCGGGGGCTACACCTTC.